The 20 T cell receptor beta chains presented below share a single source sample, sequenced in a study of shared clonotypes between healthy human individuals. The table came from immunoSEQ multiplex PCR; TCRdb's copy has only in-frame clones and leaves some out. The sample records roughly 1.5 million clones, around 98% being singletons. The specimen sequenced was naive CD4+ T cells sorted from blood. As to subset: CD45RA+ positively selected. These TCRs come from a man in his thirties or forties in good health.

The chain uses TRBV7-2 and TRBJ1-2; perhaps TRBD1 as D (6 bases). V was clipped by 1 base and J by 2 bases, with 8 bases between them. The CDR3 consists of 14 residues. Germline assignment: CDR1 SGHTA and CDR2 FQGNSA. The CDR3 reads CASSLGGTNYGYTF. CDR3 DNA: TGTGCCAGCAGCTTAGGCGGGACAAACTATGGCTACACCTTC.

In DNA form, the CDR3 reads TGTGCCAGCAGTTTAGGACAAAGTATTGGAGATACGCAGTATTTT. Encoded protein: CASSLGQSIGDTQYF. The chain employs TRBV27 and TRBJ2-3; D possibly corresponds to TRBD1 (5 bases). The CDR3 is 15 amino acids. Trimming left V 2 bases short and J 5 bases short, with 14 bases between. CDR1 and CDR2 (germline): MNHEY, SMNVEV (reference sequence).

The genes are TRBV15 and TRBJ2-5; D may correspond to TRBD1 or TRBD2 (6 bases each). CDR1 and CDR2 (germline): LNHNV, YYDKDF (reference sequence). The CDR3 consists of 14 residues. V lost 5 bases to trimming and J lost 4 bases, with 14 bases between them. Here the CDR3 reads CATSGGPHGETQYF. CDR3 nucleotides: TGTGCCACCAGCGGGGGGCCTCATGGAGAGACCCAGTACTTC. The entire variable domain, with the rest obtained from reference TRBV15 and TRBJ2-5, is as follows: DAMVIQNPRYQVTQFGKPVTLSCSQTLNHNVMYWYQQKSSQAPKLLFHYYDKDFNNEADTPDNFQSRRPNTSFCFLDIRSPGLGDTAMYLCATSGGPHGETQYFGPGTRLLVL.

A remark on this clone: Other DNA sequences of this sample code for an identical CDR3. The rearrangement joins TRBV5-5 to TRBJ1-3, with unresolved D. The CDR3 is made up of 12 amino acids. Per germline, CDR1 SGHKS and CDR2 YYEKEE (reference sequence). Trimming removed 0 bases at V and 4 bases at J, with 2 bases between. As DNA, the CDR3 is TGTGCCAGCAGCTTGGGGGGAAACACCATATATTTT. Protein: CASSLGGNTIYF.

The chain recombines TRBV10-3 with TRBJ1-5; no clear D. Trimming pared 2 bases from V and 6 bases from J, leaving 8 bases between. Germline CDR1 and CDR2: ENHRY and SYGVKD. CDR3 length: 13 amino acids. The CDR3 protein is CAISEGPRQPQHF. As DNA, the CDR3 is TGTGCCATCAGTGAGGGGCCACGTCAGCCCCAGCATTTT.

This chain's CDR3 is CASSQDFAALYGYTF. The CDR3 DNA sequence: TGCGCCAGCAGCCAAGATTTCGCAGCCTTATATGGCTACACCTTC. The chain uses TRBV4-3 and TRBJ1-2; D unresolved. The germline gives CDR1 LGHNA, CDR2 YSLEER. CDR3 size: 15 residues. Trimming cost V 0 bases and J 5 bases, with 13 bases left between them.

This sequence joins TRBV7-3 and TRBJ1-3; D unresolved. With 1 base removed from V and 1 base from J, the gap between germline ends came to 11 bases. The CDR3 is made up of 16 amino acids. Per germline, CDR1 SGHTA and CDR2 FQGTGA. The chain's CDR3 is CASSLNPGKSGNTIYF. CDR3 nucleotides: TGTGCCAGCAGCTTAAATCCGGGGAAATCTGGAAACACCATATATTTT.

As regards this clone: The same CDR3 is also encoded by other DNA sequences in this sample. The rearrangement uses TRBV29-1 and TRBJ2-5; D is perhaps TRBD1 (6 bases). V was pared by 4 bases and J by 5 bases, with 11 bases between. This CDR3 region has 12 residues. The V gene's germline CDR1 is SQVTM and CDR2 ANQGSEA. CDR3 bases: TGCAGCGTTGGCCAGGGGTCGGAGACCCAGTACTTC. Translation: CSVGQGSETQYF.

This chain links TRBV11-2 with TRBJ2-7, with 8 positions matching TRBD2. V was pared by 5 bases and J by 4 bases, with 13 bases of the junction left unmatched. Germline V gene lookup returns CDR1 SGHAT and CDR2 FQNNGV. The length of the CDR3 is 16 residues. DNA of the CDR3: TGTGCCAGCAGCCCCTCACCGGGACTAGTCTTGTACGAGCAGTACTTC. Its protein product is CASSPSPGLVLYEQYF.

As regards this clone: One end of the junction varies from germline; a read error may be responsible. The chain employs TRBV7-7 and TRBJ2-1; 9 bases agree with TRBD2. The germline V gene encodes CDR1 SSHAT and CDR2 FNYEAQ (reference sequence). CDR3 length: 18 amino acids. CDR3 region: CASSLALAGSATRGEQFF. The CDR3, as DNA: TGTGCTAGCAGCTTAGCGCTAGCGGGATCCGCGACCCGGGGTGAGCAGTTCTTC.

J is TRBJ2-6 and V is TRBV7-6, with 9 bases identical to TRBD2. Trimming at V came to 5 bases and at J to 0 bases, leaving 8 bases not matched to a gene. CDR1 is SGHVS, CDR2 FNYEAQ, per germline. The CDR3 totals 18 residues. The CDR3 region is CASSRREGLVSGANVLTF. CDR3 sequence (DNA): TGTGCCAGCAGCCGGCGGGAGGGGTTGGTCTCTGGGGCCAACGTCCTGACTTTC.

This chain uses TRBV5-4 with TRBJ2-1; D ambiguous. This CDR3 spans 12 amino acids. Germline V gene sequence: CDR1 SGHNT, CDR2 YYREEE (reference sequence). Trimming removed 1 base from V and 7 bases from J, with 6 bases in between. The chain's CDR3 is CASSLLENEQFF. CDR3 bases: TGTGCCAGCAGCTTGCTGGAAAATGAGCAGTTCTTC.

In the case of this clone: This sample includes further DNA sequences coding for the same CDR3. The chain joins TRBV5-1 to TRBJ2-1; no clear D. The CDR3 is 12 amino acids. Trimming shortened V by 2 bases and J by 3 bases, and 3 bases separated the two germline ends. From germline, CDR1 is SGHRS and CDR2 YFSETQ. The CDR3 spells CASSFGYNEQFF. CDR3 DNA: TGCGCCAGCAGCTTTGGCTACAATGAGCAGTTCTTC.

The rearrangement joins TRBV19 to TRBJ2-7; D is perhaps TRBD2 (5 bases). Germline assignment: CDR1 LNHDA and CDR2 SQIVND (reference sequence). Trimming shortened V by 1 base and J by 0 bases, and 16 bases separated the two germline ends. The CDR3 runs to 17 residues. CDR3 bases: TGTGCCAGTAGTATAGGGGGAGCGGCAGCTAGCTCCTACGAGCAGTACTTC. This translates into CASSIGGAAASSYEQYF.

This clone was recorded only once. The chain combines TRBV15 with TRBJ2-1; 7 positions match TRBD2. V trimming: 3 bases; J trimming: 5 bases; junction bases outside the gene matches: 10. CDR3 length: 16 amino acids. Germline-derived CDR1 and CDR2 are LNHNV and YYDKDF (reference sequence). Here the CDR3 DNA reads TGTGCCACCAGCAGGCTTCCCGGACTAGTTCACAATGAGCAGTTCTTC. The encoded protein is CATSRLPGLVHNEQFF. Full variable domain (remainder filled in from reference TRBV15 and TRBJ2-1): DAMVIQNPRYQVTQFGKPVTLSCSQTLNHNVMYWYQQKSSQAPKLLFHYYDKDFNNEADTPDNFQSRRPNTSFCFLDIRSPGLGDTAMYLCATSRLPGLVHNEQFFGPGTRLTVL.

The chain uses TRBV18 and TRBJ1-4, with D possibly TRBD1 on 6 matching bases. V gave up 3 bases and J gave up 8 bases, with 13 bases separating them. The CDR3 extends over 14 amino acids. Germline CDR1 KGHSH, CDR2 LQKENI. The CDR3 DNA is TGTGCCAGCTCACCTGGTACAGGGAAGGAAAAACTGTTTTTT. This encodes CASSPGTGKEKLFF.

This sequence joins TRBV9 and TRBJ1-1, with 10 bases fitting TRBD1. V shed 3 bases and J 3 bases; nucleotides not matched to a gene: 8. The CDR3 is 16 residues long. Germline CDR1 and CDR2: SGDLS and YYNGEE. CDR3 in DNA: TGTGCCAGCAGCGGACAGGGGGCGAGTTTGGACACTGAAGCTTTCTTT. Residues: CASSGQGASLDTEAFF.

This chain connects TRBV14 to TRBJ2-1; TRBD2 aligns across 9 bases. V lost 2 bases and J lost 0; bases outside the gene matches: 2. Per germline, CDR1 SGHDN and CDR2 FVKESK. This CDR3 region has 16 residues. CDR3 nucleotides: TGTGCCAGCAGCCAAAGTAGCGGGAGCTCCTACAATGAGCAGTTCTTC. This translates into CASSQSSGSSYNEQFF.

The chain combines TRBV5-4 with TRBJ2-5; D unresolved. The V and J ends lost 10 bases and 3 bases respectively, with 4 bases between them. This CDR3 contains 9 residues. CDR1 is SGHNT, CDR2 YYREEE, per germline (reference sequence). The CDR3 spells CAYEETQYF. The DNA for the CDR3 is TGTGCCTATGAAGAGACCCAGTACTTC.

This rearrangement joins TRBV19 to TRBJ2-1; D gene unclear. There are 14 residues in the CDR3. Germline-derived CDR1 and CDR2 are LNHDA and SQIVND (reference sequence). Trimming cost V 3 bases and J 5 bases, with 11 bases left between them. For the CDR3, the DNA is TGTGCCAGTAGTATCACTCGGACCAACAATGAGCAGTTCTTC. Translated, it gives CASSITRTNNEQFF.